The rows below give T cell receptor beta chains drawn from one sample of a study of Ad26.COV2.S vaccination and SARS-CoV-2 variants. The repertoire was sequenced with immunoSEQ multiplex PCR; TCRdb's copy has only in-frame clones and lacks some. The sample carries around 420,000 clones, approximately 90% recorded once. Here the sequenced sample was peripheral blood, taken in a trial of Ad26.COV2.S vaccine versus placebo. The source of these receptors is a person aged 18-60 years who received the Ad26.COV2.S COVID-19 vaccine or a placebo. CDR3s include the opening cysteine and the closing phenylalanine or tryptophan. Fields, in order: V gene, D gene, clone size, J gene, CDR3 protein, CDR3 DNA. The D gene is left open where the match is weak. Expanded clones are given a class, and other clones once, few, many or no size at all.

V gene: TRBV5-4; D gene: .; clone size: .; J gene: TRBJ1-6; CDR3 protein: CASSYDQLSPLHF; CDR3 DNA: TGTGCCAGCAGCTATGACCAGCTTTCACCCCTCCACTTT
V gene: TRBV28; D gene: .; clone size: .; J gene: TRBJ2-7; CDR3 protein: CASSLRGQTLSYEQYF; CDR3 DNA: TGTGCCAGCAGCCTCCGTGGGCAGACCCTTTCCTACGAGCAGTACTTC
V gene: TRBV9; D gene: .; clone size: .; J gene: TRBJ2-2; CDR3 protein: CASSASNTGELFF; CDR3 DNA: TGTGCCAGCAGCGCCTCGAACACCGGGGAGCTGTTTTTT
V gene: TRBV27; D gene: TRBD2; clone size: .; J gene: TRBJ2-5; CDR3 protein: CASSQFGGGASLGETQYF; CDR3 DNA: TGTGCCAGCAGTCAATTTGGCGGGGGGGCGTCCCTGGGAGAGACCCAGTACTTC
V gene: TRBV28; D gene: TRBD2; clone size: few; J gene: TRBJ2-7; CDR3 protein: CASSSRGTSGEQYF; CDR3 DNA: TGTGCCAGCAGTTCCAGGGGGACTAGCGGCGAGCAGTACTTC
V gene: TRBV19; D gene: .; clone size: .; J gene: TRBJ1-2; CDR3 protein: CASTRGGGYGYTF; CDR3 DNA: TGTGCCAGTACCAGAGGGGGAGGCTATGGCTACACCTTC
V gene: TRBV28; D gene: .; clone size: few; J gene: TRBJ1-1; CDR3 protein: CASSLTPTLSAFF; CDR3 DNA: TGTGCCAGCAGTTTAACCCCAACCCTATCGGCTTTCTTT
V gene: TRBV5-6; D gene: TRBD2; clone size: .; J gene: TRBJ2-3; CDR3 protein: CASIPRSGTSGGSSDTQYF; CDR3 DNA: TGTGCCAGCATTCCTCGATCCGGGACTAGCGGGGGCAGCTCAGATACGCAGTATTTT
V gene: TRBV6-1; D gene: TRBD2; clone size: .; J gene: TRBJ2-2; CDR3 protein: CASSEQLAGGPAGELFF; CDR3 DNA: TGTGCCAGCAGTGAGCAGCTAGCGGGGGGGCCCGCCGGGGAGCTGTTTTTT
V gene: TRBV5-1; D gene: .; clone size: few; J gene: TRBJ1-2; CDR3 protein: CASSLAGDGYTF; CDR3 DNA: TGCGCCAGCAGCTTGGCGGGGGATGGCTACACCTTC
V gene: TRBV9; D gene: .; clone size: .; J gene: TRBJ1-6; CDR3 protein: CASSPAGLGGSPLHF; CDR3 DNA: TGTGCCAGCAGCCCCGCGGGGCTAGGCGGTTCACCCCTCCACTTT
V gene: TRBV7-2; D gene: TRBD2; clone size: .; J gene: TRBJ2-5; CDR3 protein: CASSLRLAGSETQYF; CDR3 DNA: TGTGCCAGCAGCCTACGACTAGCGGGGTCCGAGACCCAGTACTTC
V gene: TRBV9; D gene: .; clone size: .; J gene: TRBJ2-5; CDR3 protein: CASSATGNQETQYF; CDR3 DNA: TGTGCCAGCAGCGCTACAGGGAACCAAGAGACCCAGTACTTC
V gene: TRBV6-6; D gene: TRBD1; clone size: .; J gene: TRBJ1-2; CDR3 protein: CASSPGTDYGYTF; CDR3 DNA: TGTGCCAGCAGTCCCGGGACAGACTATGGCTACACCTTC
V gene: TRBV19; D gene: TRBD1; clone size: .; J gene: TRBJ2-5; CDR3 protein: CASSMGREGARFRGQYF; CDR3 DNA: TGTGCCAGTAGTATGGGGAGAGAGGGGGCCCGGTTTCGCGGCCAGTACTTC
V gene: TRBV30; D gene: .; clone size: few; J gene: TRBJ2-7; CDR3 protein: CAWRGRETYEQYF; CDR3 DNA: TGTGCCTGGAGGGGCCGGGAGACCTACGAGCAGTACTTC
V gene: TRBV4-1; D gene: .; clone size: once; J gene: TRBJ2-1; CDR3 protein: CASSQIVGTYNEQFF; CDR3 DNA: TGCGCCAGCAGCCAGATAGTAGGAACCTACAATGAGCAGTTCTTC
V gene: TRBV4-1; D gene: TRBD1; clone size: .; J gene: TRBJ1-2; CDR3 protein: CASSQVGQGAEGYTF; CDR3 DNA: TGCGCCAGCAGCCAAGTGGGACAGGGGGCCGAGGGCTACACCTTC
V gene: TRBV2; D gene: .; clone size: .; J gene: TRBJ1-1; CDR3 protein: CASSGSNTEAFF; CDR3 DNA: TGTGCCAGCAGTGGGTCTAACACTGAAGCTTTCTTT
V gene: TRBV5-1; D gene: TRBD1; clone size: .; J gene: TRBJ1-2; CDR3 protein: CASSLQSGGVIYGYTF; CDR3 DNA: TGCGCCAGCAGCTTGCAGTCAGGGGGCGTGATCTATGGCTACACCTTC
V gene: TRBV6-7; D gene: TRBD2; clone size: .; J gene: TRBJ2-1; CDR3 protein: CASSYPLLTRGAPVNEQFF; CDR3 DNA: TGTGCCAGCAGTTACCCCCTCCTGACGCGGGGGGCCCCGGTCAATGAGCAGTTCTTC
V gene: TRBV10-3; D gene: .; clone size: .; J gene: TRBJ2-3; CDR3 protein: CAISEQGRPSTDTQYF; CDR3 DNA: TGTGCCATCAGTGAGCAGGGCAGACCTAGCACAGATACGCAGTATTTT
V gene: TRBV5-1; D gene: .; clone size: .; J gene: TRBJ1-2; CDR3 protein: CASSDQGGGYTF; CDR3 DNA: TGCGCCAGCAGCGATCAGGGAGGTGGCTACACCTTC
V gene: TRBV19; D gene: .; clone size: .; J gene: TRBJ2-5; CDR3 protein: CASSIRLGGETQYF; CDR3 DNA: TGTGCCAGTAGTATCCGGCTGGGGGGAGAGACCCAGTACTTC
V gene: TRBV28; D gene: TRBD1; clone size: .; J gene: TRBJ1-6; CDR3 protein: CASSLSATGTQRLKLALHF; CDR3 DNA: TGTGCCAGCAGTTTATCGGCGACAGGGACCCAGCGTTTAAAATTAGCCCTCCACTTT
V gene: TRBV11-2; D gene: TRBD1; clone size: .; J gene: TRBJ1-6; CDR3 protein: CASSVRQGVRHSYNSPLHF; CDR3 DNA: TGTGCCAGCAGCGTACGACAGGGGGTCCGACACTCCTATAATTCACCCCTCCACTTT
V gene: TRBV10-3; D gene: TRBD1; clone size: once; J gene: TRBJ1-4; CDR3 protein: CAISESVTGDEKLFF; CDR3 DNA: TGTGCCATCAGTGAGTCAGTGACAGGGGACGAAAAACTGTTTTTT
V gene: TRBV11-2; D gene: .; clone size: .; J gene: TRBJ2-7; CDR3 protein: CASSREAGAFYEQYF; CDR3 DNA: TGTGCCAGCAGCCGTGAGGCGGGGGCCTTCTACGAGCAGTACTTC
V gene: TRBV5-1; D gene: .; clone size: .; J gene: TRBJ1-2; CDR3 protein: CASSLGGDANYGYTF; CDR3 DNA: TGCGCCAGCAGCTTGGGGGGCGATGCTAACTATGGCTACACCTTC
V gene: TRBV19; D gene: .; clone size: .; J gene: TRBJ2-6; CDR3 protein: CASTPVPSSGANVLTF; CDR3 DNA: TGTGCCAGTACTCCCGTTCCGAGCTCTGGGGCCAACGTCCTGACTTTC
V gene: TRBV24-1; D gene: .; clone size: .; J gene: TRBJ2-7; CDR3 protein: CATSDLDGFYEQYF; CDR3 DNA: TGTGCCACCAGTGATTTGGACGGCTTCTACGAGCAGTACTTC
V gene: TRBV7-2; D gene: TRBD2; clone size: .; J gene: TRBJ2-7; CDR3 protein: CASSLESQRGSLRSYEQYF; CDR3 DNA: TGTGCCAGCAGCTTAGAGAGTCAGCGGGGGTCCCTCCGCTCCTACGAGCAGTACTTC
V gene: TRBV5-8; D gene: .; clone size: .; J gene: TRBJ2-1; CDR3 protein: CASSLEERDVGNEQFF; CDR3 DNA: TGTGCCAGCAGCTTGGAGGAAAGGGACGTTGGAAATGAGCAGTTCTTC
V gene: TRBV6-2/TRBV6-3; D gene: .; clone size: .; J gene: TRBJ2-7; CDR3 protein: CASSYWREGEQYF; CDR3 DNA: TGTGCCAGCAGTTACTGGCGGGAAGGCGAGCAGTACTTC
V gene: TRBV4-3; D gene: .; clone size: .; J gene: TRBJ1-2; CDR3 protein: CARSRREANYGYTF; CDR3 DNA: TGCGCCCGCAGCCGGCGGGAGGCCAACTATGGCTACACCTTC
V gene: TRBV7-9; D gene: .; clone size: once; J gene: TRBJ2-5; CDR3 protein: CAGGQETQYF; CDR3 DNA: TGTGCCGGGGGGCAAGAGACCCAGTACTTC
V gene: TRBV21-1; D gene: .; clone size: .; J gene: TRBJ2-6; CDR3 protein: CASSLLGAGANVLTF; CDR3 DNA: TGTGCCAGCTCCCTCTTGGGAGCTGGGGCCAACGTCCTGACTTTC
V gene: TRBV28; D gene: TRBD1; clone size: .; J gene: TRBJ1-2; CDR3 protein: CASSDLTGTGYGYTF; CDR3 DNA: TGTGCCAGCAGTGATCTGACAGGGACGGGCTATGGCTACACCTTC
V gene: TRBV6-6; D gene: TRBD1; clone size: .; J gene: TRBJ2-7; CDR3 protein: CASSLPGQATYEQYF; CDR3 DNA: TGTGCCAGCAGTTTACCGGGACAGGCTACCTACGAGCAGTACTTC
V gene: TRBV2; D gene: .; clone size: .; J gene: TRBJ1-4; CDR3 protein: CASSGRSNEKLFF; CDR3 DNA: TGTGCCAGCAGTGGACGGTCTAATGAAAAACTGTTTTTT
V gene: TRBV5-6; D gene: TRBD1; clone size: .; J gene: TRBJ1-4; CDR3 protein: CASSLRTGAVLWEKLFF; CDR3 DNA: TGTGCCAGCAGCTTGAGGACAGGGGCGGTACTATGGGAAAAACTGTTTTTT
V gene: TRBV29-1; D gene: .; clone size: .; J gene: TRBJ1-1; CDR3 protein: CSVTPTGYTEAFF; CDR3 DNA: TGCAGCGTGACCCCAACTGGGTACACTGAAGCTTTCTTT
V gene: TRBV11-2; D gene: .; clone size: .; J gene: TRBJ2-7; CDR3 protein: CASSLDRGHDEQYF; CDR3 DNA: TGTGCCAGCAGCTTAGACCGGGGGCACGACGAGCAGTACTTC
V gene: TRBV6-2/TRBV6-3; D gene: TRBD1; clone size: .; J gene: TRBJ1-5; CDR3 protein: CASSYSLGDSDLRPQHF; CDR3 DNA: TGTGCCAGCAGTTACTCCCTCGGGGACAGCGACTTACGGCCCCAGCATTTT
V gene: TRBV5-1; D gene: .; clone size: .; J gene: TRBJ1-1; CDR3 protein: CASSPSGQTRVNTEAFF; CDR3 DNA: TGCGCCAGCAGCCCTTCCGGGCAAACAAGAGTGAACACTGAAGCTTTCTTT
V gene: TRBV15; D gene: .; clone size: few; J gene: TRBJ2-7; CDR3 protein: CATSRTGRHEQYF; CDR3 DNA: TGTGCCACCAGCAGGACAGGGAGGCACGAGCAGTACTTC
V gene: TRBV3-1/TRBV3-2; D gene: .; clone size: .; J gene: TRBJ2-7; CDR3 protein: CASSQLGHGEQYF; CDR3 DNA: TGTGCCAGCAGCCAACTGGGACATGGGGAGCAGTACTTC
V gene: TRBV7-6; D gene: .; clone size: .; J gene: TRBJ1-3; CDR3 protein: CASRGGAGNTIYF; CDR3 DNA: TGTGCCAGCCGGGGAGGTGCTGGAAACACCATATATTTT
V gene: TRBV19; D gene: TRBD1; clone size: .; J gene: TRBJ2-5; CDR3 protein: CASSTQGETQYF; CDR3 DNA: TGTGCCAGTAGTACACAGGGGGAGACCCAGTACTTC
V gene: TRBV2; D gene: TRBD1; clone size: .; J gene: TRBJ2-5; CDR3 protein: CASSGWVGGVETQYF; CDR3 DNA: TGTGCCAGCAGTGGATGGGTAGGGGGCGTAGAGACCCAGTACTTC
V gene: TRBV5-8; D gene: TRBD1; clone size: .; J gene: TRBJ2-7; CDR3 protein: CASSLLGQGRYEQYF; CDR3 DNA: TGTGCCAGCAGCTTGTTGGGACAGGGTCGCTACGAGCAGTACTTC
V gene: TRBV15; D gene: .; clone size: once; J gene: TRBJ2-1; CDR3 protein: CATSRDLTEQFF; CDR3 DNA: TGTGCCACCAGCAGAGATCTCACTGAGCAGTTCTTC